This T cell receptor (beta chain) was identified in a study of T cells in Graves' hyperthyroidism and ophthalmopathy (dated by TCRdb to about 2019). With respect to the entire study: Peripheral blood was collected at initial diagnosis, before any treatment. TCR V-J signatures able to tell the groups apart were searched for in a discovery cohort of 95 to 100 patients, of whom more than 40 had Graves' ophthalmopathy and more than 55 had stable Graves' hyperthyroidism. Prospective prediction of ophthalmopathy was tested in an independent validation cohort of fewer than 20 hyperthyroidism patients and 17 patients who later progressed to ophthalmopathy. For training and testing, the 100 or so patients in the discovery cohort were randomly divided in a 7:3 ratio. The study also compared thyroid tissue and blood T-cell repertoires from roughly six Graves' hyperthyroidism patients. Once sampling was done, hyperthyroidism patients were given methimazole at a starting dose of 30 mg daily, whereas ophthalmopathy patients were given high-dose intravenous methylprednisolone. The paper describes TCR Vbeta CDR3 sequencing of about 140 peripheral blood samples, made up of 43 ophthalmopathy patients, around 78 hyperthyroidism patients and 17 progressor patients. Findings and caveats that apply to the study as a whole: No statistical method was used to set the sample size in advance, and investigators knew the group allocation. Most expanded thyroid clonotypes (frequency above 0.001) were also detected in blood, suggesting blood repertoires may reflect thyroid immune responses. A model built on a 13 V-J signature distinguished ophthalmopathy from stable hyperthyroidism, reaching about 89% sensitivity and 81% to 83% specificity in cross-validation and 80%/75% in testing. In validation, the model predicted progression to ophthalmopathy with 55% to 71% sensitivity and 72% to 85% specificity, a median of about six months before onset.

TCR beta CDR3 regions were amplified from RNA transcripts. For the first round of RT-PCR on the TCR CDR3, the HTBI primer set was used together with the Qiagen OneStep RT-PCR kit. The libraries were constructed in a second round of multiplex PCR and then size-selected and purified. Sequencing of the libraries was done on an Illumina HiSeq2000 using paired-end 100 bp reads. The original methods were these. Raw data were processed with SOAPnuke, discarding reads with adapters, uncalled bases, mean Phred below 15, or no exact constant-primer or identifier match. COPE v1.2.5 was used to merge the high-quality paired reads, and each unique nucleotide sequence was defined as a clonotype. MiTCR v1.1 was used to align clonotypes to the IMGT TRBV, TRBD and TRBJ reference segments. The analysis was restricted to V-J combinations with a frequency above 0.0001, which together covered 99.2% of the repertoires. The TCS score was defined as the ratio of F50 (clonal expansion) to E x V (chaos), calculated using BLOSUM62-based TCRdist between CDR3 peptides within each V-J. Welch's t-statistics and random forest reduced fewer than 550 V-J features to 13, which were used in a naive Bayes classifier (R e1071). The public reads were quality trimmed at Q25 with fastp and then assembled into clones with MiXCR by TCRdb, keeping productive beta chains. Each CDR3 protein appears once, grouped with its most common genes and DNA. The authors' filters were not applied to this entry. The sample table lists 640,000 or so distinct CDR3 sequences, 14% of them with a count of one. The ten biggest clones cover approximately 6.4% of the sample.

V is trimmed back by 4 bases and J by 4 bases, and the junction contains 12 bases that no gene match accounts for. From the germline V gene, CDR1 is SGHTA and CDR2 is FQGTGA. Including cysteine and phenylalanine, the CDR3 has 18 amino acids. This entry keeps only the CDR3 DNA: 54 bases, framed from base 1. In the case of this clonotype: Its antigen specificity is not known. There are no base qualities to consult, and no much larger clone falls within one base.

In the ophthalmopathy patients, disease was moderately to severely active, with a Clinical Activity Score of 3 or more, a NOSPECS grade of 4 or more, and a duration of less than 3 months. Any patient with an uncontrolled infection, another autoimmune disease, pregnancy or lactation was excluded. Diagnoses were established on the basis of clinical symptoms, serum thyroxine and TRAb, thyroid ultrasound, and orbital computed tomography. PBMCs were isolated from about 9 ml of fresh peripheral blood by Ficoll-Paque density gradient centrifugation. Total RNA was extracted with Trizol reagent, and quality was checked on an Agilent 2100 Bioanalyzer.

The rearranged segments are TRBV7-3 and TRBJ2-1, and 11 junction bases match TRBD2. The material sequenced was blood. This TCR was recovered from a woman younger than 30 with Graves' ophthalmopathy. The sequence in DNA is TGTGCCAGCAGCTACCTCTCCATTAGCGGGAGGGCGTACAATGAGCAGTTCTTC. Translation gives CASSYLSISGRAYNEQFF. Here the CDR3 is joined to the reference TRBV7-3 and TRBJ2-1 genes, and the full variable domain is: GAGVSQTPSNKVTEKGKYVELRCDPISGHTALYWYRQSLGQGPEFLIYFQGTGAADDSGLPNDRFFAVRPEGSVSTLKIQRTERGDSAVYLCASSYLSISGRAYNEQFFGPGTRLTVL.